The present T cell receptor beta chain was sequenced within a study of T cell responses to AZD1222 COVID-19 vaccine. Data came from immunoSEQ multiplex PCR; TCRdb stores just in-frame clones and leaves some out. The table shows roughly 80,000 clones, with just over 90% occurring only once. This specimen consisted of peripheral blood, obtained 28 days after the second AZD1222 dose. The clonotype originates from an adult who received the AZD1222 COVID-19 vaccine.

The CDR3 is CASSLVTGGNEQFF. In DNA form, the CDR3 reads TGTGCCAGCAGCTTAGTGACAGGAGGGAATGAGCAGTTCTTC. This chain connects TRBV7-9 to TRBJ2-1, with D perhaps given as TRBD1 or TRBD2 (6 bases each). Trimming cost V 1 base and J 7 bases, with 11 bases left between them. This CDR3 contains 14 residues. The germline gives CDR1 SEHNR, CDR2 FQNEAQ (reference sequence).